The rows below give T cell receptor gamma chains drawn from one sample of a study of gamma-delta chains in newborns, infants, children. TCRdb re-called the reads through CATT. The table lists some 2,100 gamma-chain clones, less than 35% of them singletons. Sequencing was performed on blood. The receptor source for this set is a child who was a newborn, infant or young child, either healthy, febrile or measles-vaccinated (not recorded which). CDR3s leave out the opening cysteine and the closing phenylalanine or tryptophan.

cdr3_length | v_call | cdr3_aa
10 | TRGV4 | ATWDGGYKKL
15 | TRGV9 | ALWEALQELGKKIKV
16 | TRGV9 | ALWEVRPGELGKKIKV
15 | TRGV9 | ALWELPQELGKKIKV
16 | TRGV9 | ALWEVHGWELGKKIKV
14 | TRGV9 | ALWDQQELGKKIKV
15 | TRGV9 | ALWEVTQELGKKIKV
15 | TRGV9 | ALWEPLQELGKKIKV
12 | TRGV4 | ATWDGPGYYKKL
9 | TRGV2 | ATWDGYGKL
15 | TRGV9 | ALWEVQRELGKKIRV
14 | TRGV4 | ATWDGPLEDYYKKL
10 | TRGV3 | ATWDPHNKKL
14 | TRGV9 | ALWGEQELGKKIKV
16 | TRGV9 | ALWEVRGQELGKKIKV
15 | TRGV9 | ALWEFAQELGKKIKV
15 | TRGV9 | ALWEASLGLGKKIKV
12 | TRGV9 | ALWEASLHYKKL
17 | TRGV9 | ALWEAPILQELGKKIKV
15 | TRGV9 | ALWEVRVELGKKIKV
11 | TRGV4 | ATWVPTGWFKI
13 | TRGV4 | ATWVDGDTGWFKI
11 | TRGV4 | ATWDEHYYKKL
14 | TRGV9 | ALWVLSGLGKKIKV
9 | TRGV4 | ATWDGPKKL
10 | TRGV4 | ATWDRYYKKL
12 | TRGV9 | ALWEPSNYYKKL
17 | TRGV9 | ALWEAPGYQELGKKIKV
12 | TRGV9 | ALWEVRNYYKKL
8 | TRGV4 | ATWDGKKL
13 | TRGV5 | ATWDRPLFYYKKL
13 | TRGV9 | ALWEAHTTGWFKI
12 | TRGV9 | ALWEGMNYYKKL
10 | TRGV8 | ATWDNGSKKL
15 | TRGV9 | ALWELRVELGKKIKV
11 | TRGV3 | ATWDENYYKKL
14 | TRGV9 | ALWVSKELGKKIKV
10 | TRGV9 | ALWEVRYKKL
15 | TRGV9 | ALWEVQGELGKKIKV
11 | TRGV2 | ATWDGSNYKKL
15 | TRGV9 | ALWEVATELGKKIKV
14 | TRGV9 | ALWEVKELGKKIKV
11 | TRGV3 | ATWDGSDWIKT
12 | TRGV4 | ATWDEVGYYKKL
16 | TRGV9 | ALWEVLYIELGKKIKV
15 | TRGV9 | ALWETLQELGKKIKV
17 | TRGV9 | ALWEVPEGQELGKKIKV
13 | TRGV9 | ALWKVGLGKKIKV
14 | TRGV9 | ALWEVIELGKKIKV